The rows below give T cell receptor beta chains drawn from one sample of a study of beta chain features in type 1 diabetes. Assay: immunoSEQ multiplex PCR; the TCRdb copy retains only in-frame clones and omits some. The profile shows hundreds of thousands of clones, 13% of them singletons. The specimen was naive CD4+ T cells from blood. All receptors come from a man aged 18 to 35 with type 1 diabetes. Each CDR3 is given with its conserved first and last residue. The D gene is left open where the match is weak. Not all rows give a size; the values are once, few, many and, for expanded clones, a class.

CDR3aa: CASSQDWEIQETQYF; CDR3nt: TGTGCCAGCAGCCAAGATTGGGAAATCCAAGAGACCCAGTACTTC; v_gene: TRBV4-2; d_gene: -; abundance: -; j_gene: TRBJ2-5
CDR3aa: CASSLEETQYF; CDR3nt: TGCGCCAGCAGCCTAGAAGAGACCCAGTACTTC; v_gene: TRBV5-1; d_gene: -; abundance: -; j_gene: TRBJ2-5
CDR3aa: CASSLVDIRSTEAFF; CDR3nt: TGTGCCAGCAGCTTAGTTGATATACGTTCGACTGAAGCTTTCTTT; v_gene: TRBV7-9; d_gene: -; abundance: few; j_gene: TRBJ1-1
CDR3aa: CASSFRQANYGYTF; CDR3nt: TGTGCCAGCAGCTTTCGACAGGCTAACTATGGCTACACCTTC; v_gene: TRBV5-6; d_gene: -; abundance: few; j_gene: TRBJ1-2
CDR3aa: CASSRNPQTNEKLFF; CDR3nt: TGCGCCAGCAGCCGTAACCCGCAGACTAATGAAAAACTGTTTTTT; v_gene: TRBV4-1; d_gene: -; abundance: -; j_gene: TRBJ1-4
CDR3aa: CASSSGLAQRVYNEQFF; CDR3nt: TGTGCCAGCAGCTCCGGACTAGCCCAGAGGGTCTACAATGAGCAGTTCTTC; v_gene: TRBV5-6; d_gene: TRBD2; abundance: -; j_gene: TRBJ2-1
CDR3aa: CASSPGQGVRNEQFF; CDR3nt: TGTGCCAGCAGCCCGGGACAGGGTGTGAGGAATGAGCAGTTCTTC; v_gene: TRBV14; d_gene: TRBD1; abundance: -; j_gene: TRBJ2-1
CDR3aa: CASSQGADRGFGNTIYF; CDR3nt: TGCGCCAGCAGCCAAGGGGCGGACAGGGGGTTTGGAAACACCATATATTTT; v_gene: TRBV4-1; d_gene: TRBD1; abundance: -; j_gene: TRBJ1-3
CDR3aa: CASSRTSGVYEQYF; CDR3nt: TGTGCCAGCAGTCGGACTAGCGGGGTATACGAGCAGTACTTC; v_gene: TRBV6-5; d_gene: TRBD2; abundance: -; j_gene: TRBJ2-7
CDR3aa: CASSLNGRDGYTF; CDR3nt: TGTGCCAGCAGCTTAAACGGGAGAGACGGCTACACCTTC; v_gene: TRBV7-6; d_gene: -; abundance: -; j_gene: TRBJ1-2
CDR3aa: CASSPQLMNTEAFF; CDR3nt: TGTGCCAGCAGCCCACAGCTGATGAACACTGAAGCTTTCTTT; v_gene: TRBV7-2; d_gene: -; abundance: -; j_gene: TRBJ1-1
CDR3aa: CASSSLQGSYEQYF; CDR3nt: TGTGCCAGCAGCTCATTACAGGGATCCTACGAGCAGTACTTC; v_gene: TRBV7-9; d_gene: -; abundance: few; j_gene: TRBJ2-7
CDR3aa: CASSLEPGTAGTGYTF; CDR3nt: TGCGCCAGCAGCTTGGAGCCTGGGACAGCTGGAACTGGCTACACCTTC; v_gene: TRBV5-1; d_gene: TRBD1; abundance: -; j_gene: TRBJ1-2
CDR3aa: CASSLSPNRASYF; CDR3nt: TGTGCCAGCAGCCTATCTCCGAATAGGGCCTCGTACTTC; v_gene: TRBV28; d_gene: -; abundance: -; j_gene: TRBJ2-7
CDR3aa: CASSQGLGGNYNEQFF; CDR3nt: TGCGCCAGCAGCCAAGGATTAGGCGGGAACTACAATGAGCAGTTCTTC; v_gene: TRBV4-1; d_gene: -; abundance: few; j_gene: TRBJ2-1